These 4 T cell receptor beta chains originate from one sample sequenced in a study of T cell responses to AZD1222 COVID-19 vaccine. Libraries were prepared by immunoSEQ multiplex PCR; TCRdb keeps only in-frame clonotypes and omits some of them. Counted here are 100,000 to 140,000 clones, around 92% occurring once; the ten biggest clones make up roughly 8.7%. The specimen was peripheral blood, collected 28 days after the second AZD1222 dose. The receptor source for this set is an adult who received the AZD1222 COVID-19 vaccine.

V and J are TRBV7-9 and TRBJ1-1; tentatively, D is TRBD1 (6 bases). Trimming stripped 5 bases from V and 4 bases from J, with 20 bases between. The CDR3 spans 16 residues. Germline CDR1 and CDR2: SEHNR and FQNEAQ (reference sequence). CDR3 residues: CASSPKAQQGFTEAFF. The CDR3 DNA reads TGTGCCAGCAGCCCAAAGGCCCAACAGGGTTTCACTGAAGCTTTCTTT.

The chain has TRBV16 and TRBJ1-2; possibly TRBD1 for D (5 bases). Trimming shortened V by 2 bases and J by 1 base, and 17 bases separated the two germline ends. Germline-derived CDR1 and CDR2 are KGHSY and FQNENV. The CDR3 covers 17 residues. The CDR3 sequence: CASSQSSPGGINYGYTF. The CDR3 region has the DNA TGTGCCAGCAGCCAAAGTTCTCCCGGGGGTATTAACTATGGCTACACCTTC.

This chain connects TRBV6-2 or TRBV6-3 to TRBJ1-5; TRBD1 is a possible D gene (5 bases). Trimming pared 0 bases from V and 6 bases from J, leaving 12 bases between. The germline V gene encodes CDR1 MNHEY and CDR2 SVGEGT. The CDR3 is made up of 15 amino acids. CDR3 region: CASSYSGGGGQPQHF. CDR3 DNA: TGTGCCAGCAGTTACTCGGGGGGGGGAGGTCAGCCCCAGCATTTT.

The rearrangement links TRBV9 to TRBJ1-3, with 8 bases matching TRBD1. This CDR3 has 16 amino acids. V lost 4 bases and J lost 4; bases outside the gene matches: 10. Germline assignment: CDR1 SGDLS and CDR2 YYNGEE. CDR3 sequence (DNA): TGTGCCAGCAGCCCCCGGCAGGGGGCTTCGGGAAACACCATATATTTT. Its translation: CASSPRQGASGNTIYF.